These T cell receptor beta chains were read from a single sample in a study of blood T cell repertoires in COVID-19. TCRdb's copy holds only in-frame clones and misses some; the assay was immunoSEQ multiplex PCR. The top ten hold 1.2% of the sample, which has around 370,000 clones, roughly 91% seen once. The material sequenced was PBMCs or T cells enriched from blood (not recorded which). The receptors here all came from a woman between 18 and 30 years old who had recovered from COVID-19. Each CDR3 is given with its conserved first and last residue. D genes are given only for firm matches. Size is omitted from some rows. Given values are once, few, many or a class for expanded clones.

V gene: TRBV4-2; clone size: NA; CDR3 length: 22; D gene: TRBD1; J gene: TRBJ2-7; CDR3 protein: CASSRLRGQGREATGDSYEQYF; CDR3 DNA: TGTGCCAGCAGCCGACTCCGGGGACAGGGCAGGGAAGCCACAGGGGACTCCTACGAGCAGTACTTC
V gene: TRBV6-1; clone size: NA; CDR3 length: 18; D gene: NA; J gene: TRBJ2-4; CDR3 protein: CASSAAPRDTVAKNIQYF; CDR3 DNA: TGTGCCAGCAGTGCTGCCCCTCGGGACACAGTAGCCAAAAACATTCAGTACTTC
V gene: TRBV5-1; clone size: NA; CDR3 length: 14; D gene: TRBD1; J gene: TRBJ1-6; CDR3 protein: CASRPGQGNSPLHF; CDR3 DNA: TGCGCCAGCAGGCCCGGACAGGGTAATTCACCCCTCCACTTT
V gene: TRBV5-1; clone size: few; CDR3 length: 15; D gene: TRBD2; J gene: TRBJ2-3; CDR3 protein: CASSFSGDRTDTQYF; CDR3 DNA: TGCGCCAGCAGCTTTAGCGGGGATCGCACAGATACGCAGTATTTT
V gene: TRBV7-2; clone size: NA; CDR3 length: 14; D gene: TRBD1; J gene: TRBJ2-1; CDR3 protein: CASSLQGAIYEQFF; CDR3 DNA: TGTGCCAGCAGCTTACAGGGGGCTATATATGAGCAGTTCTTC
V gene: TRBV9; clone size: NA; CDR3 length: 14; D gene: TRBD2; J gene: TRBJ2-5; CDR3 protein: CASGRGGQLETQYF; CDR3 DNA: TGTGCCAGCGGGCGGGGGGGCCAGTTAGAGACCCAGTACTTC
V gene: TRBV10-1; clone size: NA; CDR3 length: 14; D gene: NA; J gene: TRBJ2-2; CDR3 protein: CASSVSRGTGELFF; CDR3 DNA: TGCGCCAGCAGTGTGTCTAGGGGGACCGGGGAGCTGTTTTTT
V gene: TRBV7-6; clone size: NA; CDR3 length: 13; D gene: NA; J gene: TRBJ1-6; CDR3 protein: CASSFEGNSPLHF; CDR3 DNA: TGTGCCAGCAGCTTTGAGGGAAATTCACCCCTCCACTTT
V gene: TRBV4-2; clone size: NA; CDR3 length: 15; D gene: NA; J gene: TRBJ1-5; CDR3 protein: CASSQDPGGNQPQHF; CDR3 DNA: TGTGCCAGCAGCCAAGATCCGGGGGGCAATCAGCCCCAGCATTTT
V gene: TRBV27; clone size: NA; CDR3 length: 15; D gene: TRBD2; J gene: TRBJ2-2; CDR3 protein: CASSLSGGGTGELFF; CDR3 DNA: TGTGCCAGCAGTTTAAGTGGCGGGGGAACCGGGGAGCTGTTTTTT